This TCR beta chain was captured in a study of T cell responses to AZD1222 COVID-19 vaccine. V shed 2 bases and J shed 1 base, with 17 bases lying between them. The V gene's germline CDR1 is MDHEN and CDR2 SYDVKM. The CDR3 covers 17 residues. Repertoires were generated with immunoSEQ multiplex PCR, while TCRdb's copy carries only in-frame clones and drops some. This table holds about 96,000 clones, roughly 90% found once. V is TRBV28 and J is TRBJ1-2; D is uncertain. The sample consisted of peripheral blood, taken on day 0 of AZD1222 vaccination. The TCR originated in an adult in good health. In DNA, the CDR3 is TGTGCCAGCAGTTTAAGCTCCTCCAGGAGACTTAACTATGGCTACACCTTC. Its protein is CASSLSSSRRLNYGYTF.